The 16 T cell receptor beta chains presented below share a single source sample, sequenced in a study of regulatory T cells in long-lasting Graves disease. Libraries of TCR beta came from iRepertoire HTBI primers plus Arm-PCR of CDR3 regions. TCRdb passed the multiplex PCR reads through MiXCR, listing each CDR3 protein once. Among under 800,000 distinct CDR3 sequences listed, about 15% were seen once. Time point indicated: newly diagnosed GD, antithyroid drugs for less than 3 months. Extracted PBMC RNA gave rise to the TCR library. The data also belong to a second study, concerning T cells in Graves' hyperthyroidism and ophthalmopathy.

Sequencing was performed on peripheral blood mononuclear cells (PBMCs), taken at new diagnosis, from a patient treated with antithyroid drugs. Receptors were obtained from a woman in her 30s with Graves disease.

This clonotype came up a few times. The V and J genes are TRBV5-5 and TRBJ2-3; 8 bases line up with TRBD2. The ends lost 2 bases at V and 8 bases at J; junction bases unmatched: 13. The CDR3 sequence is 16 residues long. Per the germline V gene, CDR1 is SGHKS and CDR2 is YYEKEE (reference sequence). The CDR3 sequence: CASSFWAGGSVATQYF. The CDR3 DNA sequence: TGTGCCAGCAGCTTTTGGGCGGGAGGTTCGGTGGCTACGCAGTATTTT. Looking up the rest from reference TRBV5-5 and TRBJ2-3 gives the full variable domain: DAGVTQSPTHLIKTRGQQVTLRCSPISGHKSVSWYQQVLGQGPQFIFQYYEKEERGRGNFPDRFSARQFPNYSSELNVNALLLGDSALYLCASSFWAGGSVATQYFGPGTRLTVL.

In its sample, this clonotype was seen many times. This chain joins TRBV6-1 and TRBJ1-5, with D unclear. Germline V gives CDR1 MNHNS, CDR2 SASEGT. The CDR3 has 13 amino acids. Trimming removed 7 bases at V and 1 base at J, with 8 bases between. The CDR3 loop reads CASTGHSNQPQHF. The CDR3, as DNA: TGTGCCAGCACCGGGCACAGCAATCAGCCCCAGCATTTT.

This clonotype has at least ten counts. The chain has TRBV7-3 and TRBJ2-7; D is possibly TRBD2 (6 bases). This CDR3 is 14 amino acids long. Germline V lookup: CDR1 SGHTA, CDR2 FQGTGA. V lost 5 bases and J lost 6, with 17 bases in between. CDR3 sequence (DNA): TGTGCCAGCAGCCAGGGCGGGGTTTCCCTCGAGCAGTACTTC. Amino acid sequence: CASSQGGVSLEQYF.

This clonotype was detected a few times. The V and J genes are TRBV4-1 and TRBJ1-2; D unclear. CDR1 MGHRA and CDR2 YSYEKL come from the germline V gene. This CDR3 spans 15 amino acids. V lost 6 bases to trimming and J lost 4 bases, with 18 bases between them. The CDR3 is CASSFLGPLSYGYTF. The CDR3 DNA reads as TGCGCCAGCAGTTTTTTAGGGCCTTTATCCTATGGCTACACCTTC.

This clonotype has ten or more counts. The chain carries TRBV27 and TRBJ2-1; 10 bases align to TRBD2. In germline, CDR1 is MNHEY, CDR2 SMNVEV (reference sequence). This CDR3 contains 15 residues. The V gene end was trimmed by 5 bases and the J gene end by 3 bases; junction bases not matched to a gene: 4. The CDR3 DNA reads TGTGCCAGCAGTGTCGGACTAGCGGTCTACAATGAGCAGTTCTTC. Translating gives CASSVGLAVYNEQFF.

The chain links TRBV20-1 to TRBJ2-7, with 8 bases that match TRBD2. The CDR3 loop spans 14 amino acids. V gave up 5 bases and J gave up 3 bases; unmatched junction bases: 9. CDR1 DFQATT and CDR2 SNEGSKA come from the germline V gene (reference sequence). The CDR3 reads CSAGTSGSYYEQYF. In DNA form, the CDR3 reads TGCAGTGCTGGAACTAGCGGTAGTTACTACGAGCAGTACTTC.

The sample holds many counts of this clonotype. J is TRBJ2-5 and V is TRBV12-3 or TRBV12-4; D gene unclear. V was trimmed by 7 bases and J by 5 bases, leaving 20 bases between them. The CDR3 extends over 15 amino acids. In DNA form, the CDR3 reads TGTGCCAGCACTATACCCGGACGAATTGGTGAGACCCAGTACTTC. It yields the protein CASTIPGRIGETQYF.

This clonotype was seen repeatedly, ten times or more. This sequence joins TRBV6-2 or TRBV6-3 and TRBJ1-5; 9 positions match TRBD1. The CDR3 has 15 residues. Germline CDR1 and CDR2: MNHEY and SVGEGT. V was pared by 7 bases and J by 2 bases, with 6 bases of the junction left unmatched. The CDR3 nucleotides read TGTGCCAGCACCGAAACAGGGGGCGGCAATCAGCCCCAGCATTTT. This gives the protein CASTETGGGNQPQHF.

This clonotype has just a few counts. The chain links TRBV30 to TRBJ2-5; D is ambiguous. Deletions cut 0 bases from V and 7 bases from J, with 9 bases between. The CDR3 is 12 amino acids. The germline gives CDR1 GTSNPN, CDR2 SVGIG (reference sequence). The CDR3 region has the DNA TGTGCCTGGAGTGTAGGGTCGGGGACCCAGTACTTC. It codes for CAWSVGSGTQYF. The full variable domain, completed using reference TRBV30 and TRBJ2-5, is SQTIHQWPATLVQPVGSPLSLECTVEGTSNPNLYWYRQAAGRGLQLLFYSVGIGQISSEVPQNLSASRPQDRQFILSSKKLLLSDSGFYLCAWSVGSGTQYFGPGTRLLVL.

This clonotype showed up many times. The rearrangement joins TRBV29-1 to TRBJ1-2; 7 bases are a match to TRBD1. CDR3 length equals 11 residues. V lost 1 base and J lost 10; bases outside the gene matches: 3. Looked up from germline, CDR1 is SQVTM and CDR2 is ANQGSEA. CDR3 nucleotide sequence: TGCAGCGTTGAAGCCGGGACAGACTACACCTTC. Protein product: CSVEAGTDYTF.

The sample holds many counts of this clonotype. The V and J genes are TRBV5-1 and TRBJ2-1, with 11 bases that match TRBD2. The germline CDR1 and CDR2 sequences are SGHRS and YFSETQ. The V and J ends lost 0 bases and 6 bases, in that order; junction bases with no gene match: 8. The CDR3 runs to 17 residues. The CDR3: CASSLVLAGGQGNEQFF. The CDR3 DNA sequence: TGCGCCAGCAGCTTGGTCCTAGCGGGAGGTCAGGGCAATGAGCAGTTCTTC.

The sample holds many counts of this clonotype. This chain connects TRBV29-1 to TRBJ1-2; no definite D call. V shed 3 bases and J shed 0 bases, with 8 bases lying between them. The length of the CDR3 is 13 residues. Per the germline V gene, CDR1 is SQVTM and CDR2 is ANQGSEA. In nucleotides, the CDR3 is TGCAGCGTTGACCCAAACGCTAACTATGGCTACACCTTC. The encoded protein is CSVDPNANYGYTF.

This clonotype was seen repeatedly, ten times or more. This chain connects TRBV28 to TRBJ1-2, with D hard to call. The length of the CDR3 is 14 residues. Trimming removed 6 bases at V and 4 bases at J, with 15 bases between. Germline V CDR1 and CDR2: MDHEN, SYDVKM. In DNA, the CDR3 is TGTGCCAGCAGCCTATGGTCAAATAGCTATGGCTACACCTTC. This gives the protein CASSLWSNSYGYTF.

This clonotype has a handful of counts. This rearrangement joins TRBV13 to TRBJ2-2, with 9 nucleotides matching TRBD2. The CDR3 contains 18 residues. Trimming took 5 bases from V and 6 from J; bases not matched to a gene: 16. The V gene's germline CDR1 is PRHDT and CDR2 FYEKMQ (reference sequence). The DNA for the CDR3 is TGTGCCAGCAGCCCACCGAGCGGTAGCGGGAGAATCCCCGGGGAGCTGTTTTTT. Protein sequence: CASSPPSGSGRIPGELFF. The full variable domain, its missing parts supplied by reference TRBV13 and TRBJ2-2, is AAGVIQSPRHLIKEKRETATLKCYPIPRHDTVYWYQQGPGQDPQFLISFYEKMQSDKGSIPDRFSAQQFSDYHSELNMSSLELGDSALYFCASSPPSGSGRIPGELFFGEGSRLTVL.

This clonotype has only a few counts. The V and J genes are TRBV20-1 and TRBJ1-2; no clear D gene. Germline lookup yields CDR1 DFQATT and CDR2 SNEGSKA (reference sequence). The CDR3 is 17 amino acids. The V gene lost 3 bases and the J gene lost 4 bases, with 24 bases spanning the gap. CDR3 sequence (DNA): TGCAGTGCTAGTCTAGGCAGTGCCACAACAGACCTCTATGGCTACACCTTC. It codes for CSASLGSATTDLYGYTF.

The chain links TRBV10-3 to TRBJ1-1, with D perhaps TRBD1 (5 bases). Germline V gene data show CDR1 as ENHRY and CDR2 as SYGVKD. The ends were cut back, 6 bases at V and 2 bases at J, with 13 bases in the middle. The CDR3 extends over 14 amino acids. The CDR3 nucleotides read TGTGCCATCAGGCCTGGAGACAGCAACACTGAAGCTTTCTTT. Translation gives CAIRPGDSNTEAFF.